This is a list of T cell receptor beta chains from one sample in a study of shared clonotypes between healthy human individuals. TCRdb's copy holds only in-frame clones and misses some; the assay was immunoSEQ multiplex PCR. The sample holds fewer than 700,000 clones, about 95% seen once. Sequencing input: naive CD8+ T cells sorted from blood. The receptor set was obtained from a woman aged 30 to 39 in good health. The CDR3 runs from the conserved cysteine through the conserved F or W. D genes are given only for firm matches. Size is omitted from some rows. Given values are once, few, many or a class for expanded clones.

D gene	clone size	V gene	J gene	CDR3 protein	CDR3 DNA
-	-	TRBV10-3	TRBJ1-2	CAISDLQGANYGYTF	TGTGCCATCAGTGACCTTCAGGGAGCTAACTATGGCTACACCTTC
TRBD1	-	TRBV6-6	TRBJ1-5	CASSQTGGTNQPQHF	TGTGCCAGCAGCCAGACAGGGGGCACTAATCAGCCCCAGCATTTT
TRBD1	-	TRBV7-9	TRBJ2-4	CASRGFDRELAKNIQYF	TGTGCCAGCAGGGGATTTGACAGGGAGTTAGCCAAAAACATTCAGTACTTC
-	-	TRBV29-1	TRBJ2-1	CSVEDPAVSSYNEQFF	TGCAGCGTTGAAGATCCAGCGGTGAGCTCCTACAATGAGCAGTTCTTC
-	-	TRBV9	TRBJ1-5	CASSLGVGYGQPQHF	TGTGCCAGCAGCCTGGGGGTGGGGTACGGCCAGCCCCAGCATTTT
-	-	TRBV9	TRBJ2-2	CASSVDSGELFF	TGTGCCAGCAGCGTAGATTCCGGGGAGCTGTTTTTT
-	-	TRBV4-1	TRBJ2-4	CASSQDTGYEDLAKNIQYF	TGCGCCAGCAGCCAAGATACAGGGTATGAAGATTTGGCCAAAAACATTCAGTACTTC
TRBD1	-	TRBV29-1	TRBJ2-7	CSVEGVGTGSSYEQYF	TGCAGCGTTGAGGGGGTCGGGACAGGGAGCTCCTACGAGCAGTACTTC
-	once	TRBV29-1	TRBJ1-4	CSVGISAYRDKKLFF	TGCAGCGTTGGAATATCCGCCTACCGGGACAAAAAACTGTTTTTT
TRBD2	-	TRBV30	TRBJ2-1	CASERDLYNEQFF	TGTGCCTCCGAGCGGGATCTTTACAATGAGCAGTTCTTC
TRBD1	-	TRBV9	TRBJ2-7	CASSVAAGTGGSYEQYF	TGTGCCAGCAGCGTAGCTGCCGGGACAGGGGGATCCTACGAGCAGTACTTC
-	-	TRBV19	TRBJ1-1	CASSPDDAGGTEAFF	TGTGCCAGTAGTCCGGACGACGCCGGGGGTACTGAAGCTTTCTTT
-	-	TRBV29-1	TRBJ2-2	CSVEGVPNTGELFF	TGCAGCGTTGAAGGGGTCCCGAACACCGGGGAGCTGTTTTTT
TRBD1	-	TRBV28	TRBJ2-7	CASRTTGANYEQYF	TGTGCCAGCAGGACGACAGGGGCCAACTACGAGCAGTACTTC
-	-	TRBV28	TRBJ1-1	CASSLSGQTEAFF	TGTGCCAGCAGTTTATCAGGGCAAACTGAAGCTTTCTTT
-	-	TRBV7-2	TRBJ1-1	CASSLRVSNTEAFF	TGTGCCAGCAGCCTCCGGGTTTCGAACACTGAAGCTTTCTTT
-	-	TRBV30	TRBJ2-3	CAWSLVGTDTQYF	TGTGCCTGGAGCCTGGTGGGCACAGATACGCAGTATTTT
-	-	TRBV9	TRBJ1-3	CASSLSGGSGNTIYF	TGTGCCAGCAGCCTTTCCGGCGGCTCTGGAAACACCATATATTTT
-	-	TRBV29-1	TRBJ2-5	CSTDAGSDQETQYF	TGCAGCACCGATGCGGGCAGCGACCAAGAGACCCAGTACTTC
TRBD2	-	TRBV9	TRBJ2-1	CASSSGLAEYNEQFF	TGTGCCAGCAGCTCGGGACTAGCGGAGTACAATGAGCAGTTCTTC
-	-	TRBV6-5	TRBJ2-7	CASSYSDGHPYEQYF	TGTGCCAGCAGTTACTCAGACGGGCATCCCTACGAGCAGTACTTC
-	-	TRBV7-9	TRBJ2-3	CASSFPDTQYF	TGTGCCAGCAGCTTTCCAGATACGCAGTATTTT
-	-	TRBV29-1	TRBJ2-3	CSDGSEDTQYF	TGCAGCGACGGTAGCGAAGATACGCAGTATTTT
-	-	TRBV9	TRBJ2-7	CASSGDNSYEQYF	TGTGCCAGCAGCGGGGACAACTCCTACGAGCAGTACTTC
-	once	TRBV4-1	TRBJ2-7	CASSLGPDYEQYF	TGCGCCAGCAGCCTGGGACCGGACTACGAGCAGTACTTC
-	-	TRBV9	TRBJ2-3	CASSVVSGDTQYF	TGTGCCAGCAGCGTAGTGTCAGGAGATACGCAGTATTTT
-	-	TRBV7-7	TRBJ2-6	CASGPVAAYSGANVLTF	TGTGCCAGCGGGCCGGTAGCGGCCTACTCTGGGGCCAACGTCCTGACTTTC
-	few	TRBV7-9	TRBJ2-7	CASSLGSRPYEQYF	TGTGCCAGCAGCTTAGGCAGCCGCCCCTACGAGCAGTACTTC
-	-	TRBV5-6	TRBJ2-5	CASSFWAGREQETQYF	TGTGCCAGCAGCTTCTGGGCAGGCCGGGAGCAAGAGACCCAGTACTTC
TRBD2	-	TRBV28	TRBJ2-7	CASRALLAGDEQYF	TGTGCCAGCAGAGCCTTACTAGCGGGAGACGAGCAGTACTTC
-	-	TRBV5-6	TRBJ1-1	CASSFMVGLNTEAFF	TGTGCCAGCAGCTTTATGGTAGGGTTGAACACTGAAGCTTTCTTT
TRBD1	-	TRBV19	TRBJ2-6	CASSPTGAGGANVLTF	TGTGCCAGTAGTCCTACAGGGGCAGGTGGGGCCAACGTCCTGACTTTC
TRBD2	once	TRBV5-6	TRBJ2-1	CAGSLTSGDYNEQFF	TGTGCCGGCAGCTTGACTAGCGGGGACTACAATGAGCAGTTCTTC
TRBD1	-	TRBV5-1	TRBJ1-2	CASSDRDGGYTF	TGCGCCAGCTCGGACAGGGACGGTGGCTACACCTTC
-	once	TRBV5-4	TRBJ2-1	CASSPDSYNEQFF	TGTGCCAGCAGCCCAGACTCCTACAATGAGCAGTTCTTC
-	-	TRBV28	TRBJ1-5	CASSPPPLSNQPQHF	TGTGCCAGCAGTCCCCCGCCCCTTAGCAATCAGCCCCAGCATTTT
-	-	TRBV29-1	TRBJ2-1	CSSLEDEQFF	TGCAGCTCACTCGAGGATGAGCAGTTCTTC